This TCR beta chain was recorded in a study of regulatory T cells in long-lasting Graves disease. CDR3-region Arm-PCR and iRepertoire HTBI primers produced the TCR beta libraries. Using its own MiXCR run on the multiplex PCR reads, TCRdb lists one record per CDR3 protein. The sample gives more than 300,000 distinct CDR3 sequences, 15% to 20% of which show up once; roughly a fifth is in the top ten. The length of the CDR3 is 12 residues. The ends lost 3 bases at V and 8 bases at J; junction bases unmatched: 5. CDR1 is SQVTM and CDR2 is ANQGSEA in the germline V gene. Time point denoted: newly diagnosed GD, antithyroid drugs for less than 3 months. Generation of the TCR library employed RNA extracted from PBMCs. These data also featured in a second study, about T cells in Graves' hyperthyroidism and ophthalmopathy.

The chain uses TRBV29-1 and TRBJ1-2, with 8 positions matching TRBD1. This clonotype was sampled from a woman under 30 with Graves disease. This sample comprised peripheral blood mononuclear cells (PBMCs), obtained at new diagnosis, from a patient treated with antithyroid drugs. CDR3 region: CSVDLRGPGYTF. CDR3 coding DNA: TGCAGCGTTGACCTCAGGGGGCCCGGCTACACCTTC.